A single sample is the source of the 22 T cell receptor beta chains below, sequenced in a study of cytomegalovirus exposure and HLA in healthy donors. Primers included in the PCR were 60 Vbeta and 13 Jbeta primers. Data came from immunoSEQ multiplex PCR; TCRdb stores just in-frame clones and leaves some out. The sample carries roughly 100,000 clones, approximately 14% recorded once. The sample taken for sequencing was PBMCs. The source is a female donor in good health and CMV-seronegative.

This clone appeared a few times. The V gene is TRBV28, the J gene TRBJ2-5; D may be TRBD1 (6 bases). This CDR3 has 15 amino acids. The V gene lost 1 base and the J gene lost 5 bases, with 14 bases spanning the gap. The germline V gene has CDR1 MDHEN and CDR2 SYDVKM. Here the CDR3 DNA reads TGTGCCAGCAGTTTATCCCTTTATAGGGGGGAGACCCAGTACTTC. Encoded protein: CASSLSLYRGETQYF.

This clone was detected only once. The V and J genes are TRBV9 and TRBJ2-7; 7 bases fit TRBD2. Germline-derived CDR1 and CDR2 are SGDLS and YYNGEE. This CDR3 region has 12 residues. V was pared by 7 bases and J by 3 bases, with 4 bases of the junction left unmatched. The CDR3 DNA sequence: TGTGCCAGCGGTCAGCGGGACTACGAGCAGTACTTC. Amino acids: CASGQRDYEQYF.

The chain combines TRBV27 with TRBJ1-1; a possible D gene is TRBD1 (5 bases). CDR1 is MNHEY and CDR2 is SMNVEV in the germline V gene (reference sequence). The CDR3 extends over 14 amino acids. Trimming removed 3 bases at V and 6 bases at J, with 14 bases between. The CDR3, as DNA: TGTGCCAGCAGTTTTCACCCCTCGGGGGCTGAAGCTTTCTTT. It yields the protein CASSFHPSGAEAFF.

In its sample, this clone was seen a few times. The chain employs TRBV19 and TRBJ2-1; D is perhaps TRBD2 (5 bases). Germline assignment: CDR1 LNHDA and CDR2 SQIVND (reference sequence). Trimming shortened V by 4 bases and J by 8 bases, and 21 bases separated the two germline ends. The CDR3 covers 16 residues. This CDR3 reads CASSTTSKRGLDEQFF. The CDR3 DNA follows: TGTGCCAGTAGTACGACCAGCAAGAGAGGGTTGGATGAGCAGTTCTTC.

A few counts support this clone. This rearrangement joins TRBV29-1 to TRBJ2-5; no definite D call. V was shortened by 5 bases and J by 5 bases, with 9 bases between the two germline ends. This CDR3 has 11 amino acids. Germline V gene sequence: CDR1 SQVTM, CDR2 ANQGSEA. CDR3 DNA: TGCAGCGTTAGGAGTGGCGAGACCCAGTACTTC. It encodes CSVRSGETQYF.

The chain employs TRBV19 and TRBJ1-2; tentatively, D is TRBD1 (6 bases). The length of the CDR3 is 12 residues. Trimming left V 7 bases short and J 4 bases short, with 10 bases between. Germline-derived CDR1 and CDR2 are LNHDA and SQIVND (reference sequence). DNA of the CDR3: TGTGCCAGTATATCAGGGGTCTATGGCTACACCTTC. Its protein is CASISGVYGYTF.

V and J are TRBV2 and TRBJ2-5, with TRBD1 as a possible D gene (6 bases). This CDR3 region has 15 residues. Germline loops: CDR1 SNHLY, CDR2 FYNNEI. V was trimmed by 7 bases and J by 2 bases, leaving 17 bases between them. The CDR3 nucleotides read TGTGCCAGCACACTTGCCAGGACAGATCAAGAGACCCAGTACTTC. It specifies CASTLARTDQETQYF.

This CDR3 reads CASRRPGTSAPEQYF. In DNA, the CDR3 is TGTGCCAGCAGAAGACCCGGGACTAGCGCTCCCGAGCAGTACTTC. The genes are TRBV6-5 and TRBJ2-7; TRBD2 aligns across 10 bases. The CDR3 covers 15 residues. The germline gives CDR1 MNHEY, CDR2 SVGAGI. Losses at the gene ends were 6 bases for V and 6 bases for J; bases not matched to a gene: 11.

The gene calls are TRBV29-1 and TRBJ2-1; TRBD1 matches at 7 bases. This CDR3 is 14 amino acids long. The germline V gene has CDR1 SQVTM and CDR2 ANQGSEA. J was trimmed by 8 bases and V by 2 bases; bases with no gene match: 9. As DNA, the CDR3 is TGCAGCGTTGAAATACTAGGGGGCGTCCATGAGCAGTTCTTC. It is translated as CSVEILGGVHEQFF.

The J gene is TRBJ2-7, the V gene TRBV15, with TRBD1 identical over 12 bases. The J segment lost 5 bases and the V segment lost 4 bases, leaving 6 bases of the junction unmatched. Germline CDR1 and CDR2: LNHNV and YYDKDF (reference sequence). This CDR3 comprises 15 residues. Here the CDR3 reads CATSKSGTGGDEQYF. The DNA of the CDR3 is TGTGCCACCAGCAAGTCCGGGACAGGGGGCGACGAGCAGTACTTC.

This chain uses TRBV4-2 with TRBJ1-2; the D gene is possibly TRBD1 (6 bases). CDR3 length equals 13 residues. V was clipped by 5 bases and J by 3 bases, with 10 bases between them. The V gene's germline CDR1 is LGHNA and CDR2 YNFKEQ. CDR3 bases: TGTGCCAGCAGCTCTGGACAGTACTATGGCTACACCTTC. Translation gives CASSSGQYYGYTF.

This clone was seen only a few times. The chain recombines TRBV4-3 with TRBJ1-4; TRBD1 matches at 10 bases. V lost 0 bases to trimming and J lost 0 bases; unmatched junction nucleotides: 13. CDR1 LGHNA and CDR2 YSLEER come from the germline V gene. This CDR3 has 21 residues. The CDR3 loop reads CASSQDWADRGRLSTNEKLFF. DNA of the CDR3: TGCGCCAGCAGCCAAGATTGGGCGGACAGGGGGAGACTCTCAACTAATGAAAAACTGTTTTTT.

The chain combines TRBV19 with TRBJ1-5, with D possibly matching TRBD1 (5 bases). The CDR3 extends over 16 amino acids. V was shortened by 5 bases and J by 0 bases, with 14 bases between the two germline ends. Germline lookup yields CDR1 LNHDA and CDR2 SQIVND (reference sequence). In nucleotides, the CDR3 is TGTGCCAGTAGTCCAATGGCAGGGAATAGCAATCAGCCCCAGCATTTT. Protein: CASSPMAGNSNQPQHF. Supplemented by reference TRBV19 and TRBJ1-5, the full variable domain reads DGGITQSPKYLFRKEGQNVTLSCEQNLNHDAMYWYRQDPGQGLRLIYYSQIVNDFQKGDIAEGYSVSREKKESFPLTVTSAQKNPTAFYLCASSPMAGNSNQPQHFGDGTRLSIL.

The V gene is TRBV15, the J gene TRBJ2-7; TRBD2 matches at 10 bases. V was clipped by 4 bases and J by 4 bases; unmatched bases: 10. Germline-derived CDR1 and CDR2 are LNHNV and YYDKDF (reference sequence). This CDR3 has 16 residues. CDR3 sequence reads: CATSTVRTSGPYEQYF. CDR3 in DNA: TGTGCCACCAGCACCGTTAGGACTAGCGGCCCATACGAGCAGTACTTC.

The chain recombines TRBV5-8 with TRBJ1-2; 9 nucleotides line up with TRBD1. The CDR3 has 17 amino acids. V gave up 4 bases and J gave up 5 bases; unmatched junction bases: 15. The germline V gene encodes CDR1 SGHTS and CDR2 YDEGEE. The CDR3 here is CASSPLVGLQGAYGYTF. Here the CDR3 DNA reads TGTGCCAGCAGCCCCCTGGTGGGACTACAGGGGGCATATGGCTACACCTTC.

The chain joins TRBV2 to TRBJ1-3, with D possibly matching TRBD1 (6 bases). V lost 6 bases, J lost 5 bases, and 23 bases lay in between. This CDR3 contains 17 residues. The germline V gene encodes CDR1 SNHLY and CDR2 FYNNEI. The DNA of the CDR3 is TGTGCCAGCAGACATCACTACAGGGTAGAGATCAGAAACACCATATATTTT. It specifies CASRHHYRVEIRNTIYF.

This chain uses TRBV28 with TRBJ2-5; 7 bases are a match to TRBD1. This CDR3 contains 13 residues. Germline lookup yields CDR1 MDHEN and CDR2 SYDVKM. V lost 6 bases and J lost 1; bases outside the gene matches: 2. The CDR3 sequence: CASRRTGQETQYF. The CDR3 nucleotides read TGTGCCAGCAGGCGGACAGGCCAAGAGACCCAGTACTTC.

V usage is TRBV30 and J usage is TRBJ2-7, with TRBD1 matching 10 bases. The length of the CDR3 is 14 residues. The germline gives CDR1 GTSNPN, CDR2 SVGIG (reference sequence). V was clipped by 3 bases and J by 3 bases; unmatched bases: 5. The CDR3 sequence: CAWRTGTGVYEQYF. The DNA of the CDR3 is TGTGCCTGGAGGACCGGGACAGGGGTCTACGAGCAGTACTTC.

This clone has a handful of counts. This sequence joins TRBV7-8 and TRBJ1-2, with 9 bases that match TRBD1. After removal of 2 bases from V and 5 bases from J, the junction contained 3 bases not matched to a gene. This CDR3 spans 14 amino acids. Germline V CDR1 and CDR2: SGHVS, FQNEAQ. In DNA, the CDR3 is TGTGCCAGCAGCTTATCACAGGGGGCTTATGGCTACACCTTC. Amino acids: CASSLSQGAYGYTF.

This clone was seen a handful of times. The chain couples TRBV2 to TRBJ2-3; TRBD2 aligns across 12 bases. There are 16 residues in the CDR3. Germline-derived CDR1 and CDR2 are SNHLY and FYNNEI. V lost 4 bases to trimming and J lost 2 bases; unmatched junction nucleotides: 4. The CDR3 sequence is CASSGTSGAYTDTQYF. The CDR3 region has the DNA TGTGCCAGCAGTGGGACTAGCGGGGCCTACACAGATACGCAGTATTTT.

The CDR3 loop is CASSLPGTGTGDTQYF. Written as DNA, the CDR3 is TGTGCCAGCAGCTTGCCTGGGACAGGGACGGGAGATACGCAGTATTTT. V usage is TRBV5-4 and J usage is TRBJ2-3; TRBD1 aligns across 9 bases. V lost 1 base, J lost 5 bases, and 8 bases stayed unmatched. The length of the CDR3 is 16 residues. Germline V lookup: CDR1 SGHNT, CDR2 YYREEE (reference sequence).

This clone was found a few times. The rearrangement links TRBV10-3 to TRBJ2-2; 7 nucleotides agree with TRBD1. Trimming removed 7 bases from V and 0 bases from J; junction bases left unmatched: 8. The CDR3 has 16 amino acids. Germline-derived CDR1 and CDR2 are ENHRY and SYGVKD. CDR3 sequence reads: CAIMTGTAANTGELFF. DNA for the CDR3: TGTGCCATCATGACCGGGACAGCCGCGAACACCGGGGAGCTGTTTTTT.